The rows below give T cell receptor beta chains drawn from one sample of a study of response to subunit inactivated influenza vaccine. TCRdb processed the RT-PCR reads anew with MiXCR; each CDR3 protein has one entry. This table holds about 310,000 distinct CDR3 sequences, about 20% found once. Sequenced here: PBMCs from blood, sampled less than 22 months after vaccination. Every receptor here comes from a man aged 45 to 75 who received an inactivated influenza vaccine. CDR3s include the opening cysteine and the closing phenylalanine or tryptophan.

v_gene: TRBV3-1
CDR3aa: CASSPTSGRSYNEQFF

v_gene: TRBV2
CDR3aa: CASSARDGNNYGYTF

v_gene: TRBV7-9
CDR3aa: CASSWGSNTEAFF

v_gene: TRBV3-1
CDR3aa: CASSQDRSSPLHF

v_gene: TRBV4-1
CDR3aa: CASSPHLSRMNTIYF

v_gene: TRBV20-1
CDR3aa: CSALGQFNQPQHF

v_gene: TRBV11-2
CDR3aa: CASSSALRAGNEQFF

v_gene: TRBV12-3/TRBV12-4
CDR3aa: CASSPTGTGFDIQYF

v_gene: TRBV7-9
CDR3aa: CASSDSGSSEAFF

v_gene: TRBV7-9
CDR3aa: CASSSFYEQYF

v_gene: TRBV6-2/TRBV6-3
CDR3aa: CASNQDSPRWGELFF

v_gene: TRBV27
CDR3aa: CASWIQGYGYTF

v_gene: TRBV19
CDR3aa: CASSDRGRGTEAFF

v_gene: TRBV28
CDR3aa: CASRGTAGANVLTF

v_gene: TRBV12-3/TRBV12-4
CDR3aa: CASSLGRGPTGELFF

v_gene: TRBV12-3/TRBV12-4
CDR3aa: CASRMTGGVGQETQYF

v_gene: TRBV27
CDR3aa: CASLPDPRLGVHEQYF

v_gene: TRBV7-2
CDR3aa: CASRPQGGGNTEAFF

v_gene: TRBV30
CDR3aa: CAWRRTPGGQFGNTIYF

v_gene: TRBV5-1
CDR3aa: CASSFDRPTNYGYTF

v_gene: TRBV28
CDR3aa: CPDKLGNEQFF